The entry below describes one T cell receptor (beta chain). Its matching antigen is unknown. The CDR3 loop spans 14 amino acids. Germline CDR1 is LGHNA and CDR2 is YNFKEQ. Trimming shortened V by 0 bases and J by 8 bases, and 11 bases separated the two germline ends. This sample is part of a study of T cell responses to AZD1222 COVID-19 vaccine. Across the whole study: Analyses pooled second doses at about 4 or about 12 weeks. Study results and limitations: Donor demographics were predominantly white British with a female majority; clonal diversity may be underestimated. Repertoires were obtained only post-peak T cell response.

Some clones are missing from TCRdb's copy, which holds only in-frame ones; the method was immunoSEQ multiplex PCR. The sample holds about 93,000 clones, roughly 88% seen once. Here the sequenced sample was peripheral blood, taken on day 0 of AZD1222 vaccination. J is TRBJ2-1 and V is TRBV4-2; D remains unclear. This receptor was identified in an adult in good health. The CDR3 here is CASSQDRPRDEQFF. The CDR3 DNA follows: TGTGCCAGCAGCCAAGATCGGCCAAGGGATGAGCAGTTCTTC.